This entry lists 29 T cell receptor beta chains sequenced from one sample in a study of shared clonotypes between healthy human individuals. TCRdb's table, derived via immunoSEQ multiplex PCR, lists solely in-frame clones and lacks some. This sample has 1.4 million or so clones, with roughly 98.5% found just once. The sequenced sample consisted of naive CD4+ T cells sorted from blood. Described subset: CD45RA+ positively selected. These receptors originate from a man aged 25-45 years in good health.

The V gene is TRBV7-9, the J gene TRBJ2-2; no definite D call. The CDR3 contains 15 residues. V lost 3 bases, J lost 6 bases, and 14 bases lay in between. Germline V gene lookup returns CDR1 SEHNR and CDR2 FQNEAQ (reference sequence). CDR3 sequence: CASSLSFQLPGELFF. CDR3 coding DNA: TGTGCCAGCAGCTTGAGTTTCCAGCTTCCCGGGGAGCTGTTTTTT.

This rearrangement joins TRBV4-3 to TRBJ2-7; D is ambiguous. Germline V gene sequence: CDR1 LGHNA, CDR2 YSLEER. This CDR3 has 14 amino acids. V lost 0 bases to trimming and J lost 3 bases, with 9 bases between them. The DNA of the CDR3 is TGCGCCAGCAGCCAAGATCCGGCCGACTACGAGCAGTACTTC. Protein: CASSQDPADYEQYF.

The chain has TRBV11-3 and TRBJ2-3, with D possibly matching TRBD2 (6 bases). Germline V gene sequence: CDR1 SGHNT, CDR2 YENEEA. The CDR3 runs to 17 residues. V lost 4 bases to trimming and J lost 0 bases, with 17 bases between them. CDR3 sequence (DNA): TGTGCCAGCAGCTCGGGGCGGGGCCCTCTTAGCACAGATACGCAGTATTTT. This translates into CASSSGRGPLSTDTQYF. The whole variable domain, filled in from reference TRBV11-3 and TRBJ2-3, reads EAGVVQSPRYKIIEKKQPVAFWCNPISGHNTLYWYLQNLGQGPELLIRYENEEAVDDSQLPKDRFSAERLKGVDSTLKIQPAELGDSAVYLCASSSGRGPLSTDTQYFGPGTRLTVL.

For the CDR3, the DNA is TGTGCCAGCACAGATTTGAATGAAAAACTGTTTTTT. Its protein product is CASTDLNEKLFF. The chain uses TRBV2 and TRBJ1-4, with D unresolved. Per germline, CDR1 SNHLY and CDR2 FYNNEI. V gave up 7 bases and J gave up 5 bases, with 8 bases separating them. This CDR3 contains 12 residues.

The J gene is TRBJ2-6, the V gene TRBV4-1; 7 bases match TRBD1. In germline, CDR1 is MGHRA, CDR2 YSYEKL. Losses at the gene ends were 4 bases for V and 1 base for J; bases not matched to a gene: 10. The CDR3 is 18 amino acids. The CDR3 sequence is CASSPAGGKLSGANVLTF. In DNA, the CDR3 is TGCGCCAGCAGCCCCGCAGGGGGTAAGTTATCTGGGGCCAACGTCCTGACTTTC.

The genes are TRBV5-1 and TRBJ1-1, with TRBD1 matching over 7 bases. Germline CDR1 is SGHRS and CDR2 is YFSETQ. J was trimmed by 8 bases and V by 4 bases; bases with no gene match: 8. This CDR3 contains 13 residues. Here the CDR3 reads CASSTPGQLEAFF. CDR3 bases: TGCGCCAGCAGCACCCCGGGACAGCTAGAAGCTTTCTTT.

This rearrangement joins TRBV11-3 to TRBJ2-7; TRBD1 aligns across 11 bases. The CDR3 runs to 16 residues. Germline CDR1 and CDR2: SGHNT and YENEEA. After removal of 5 bases from V and 2 bases from J, the junction contained 8 bases not matched to a gene. As DNA, the CDR3 is TGTGCCAGCAGCCCGGGACAGGGGGTACCAACCTACGAGCAGTACTTC. Residues: CASSPGQGVPTYEQYF.

This chain joins TRBV7-2 and TRBJ1-1; TRBD1 aligns across 7 bases. The CDR3 contains 14 residues. Germline CDR1 is SGHTA and CDR2 is FQGNSA. Unmatched junction bases numbered 3, after V lost 5 bases and J lost 0 bases. In DNA form, the CDR3 reads TGTGCCAGCAGCCAGGGACAGATGAACACTGAAGCTTTCTTT. This encodes CASSQGQMNTEAFF.

This rearrangement joins TRBV29-1 to TRBJ1-2; TRBD1 aligns across 9 bases. CDR3 length: 15 amino acids. V trimming: 6 bases; J trimming: 0 bases; junction bases outside the gene matches: 8. Germline V lookup: CDR1 SQVTM, CDR2 ANQGSEA. The DNA for the CDR3 is TGCAGCGTATGGACAGGGGAGTTAGCTAACTATGGCTACACCTTC. Its protein is CSVWTGELANYGYTF.

The chain combines TRBV6-6 with TRBJ2-7; no clear D gene. Trimming shortened V by 2 bases and J by 4 bases, and 6 bases separated the two germline ends. Germline V gene data show CDR1 as MNHNY and CDR2 as SVGAGI (reference sequence). The CDR3 loop spans 12 amino acids. The CDR3 sequence: CASSYDRYEQYF. The CDR3 bases are TGTGCCAGCAGTTACGACCGATACGAGCAGTACTTC.

This sequence joins TRBV28 and TRBJ1-5, with 7 bases lining up with TRBD1. After removal of 5 bases from V and 4 bases from J, the junction contained 11 bases not matched to a gene. Germline CDR1 is MDHEN and CDR2 is SYDVKM. The CDR3 has 16 residues. The CDR3 sequence: CASSANTGEMNQPQHF. The CDR3 region has the DNA TGTGCCAGCAGTGCCAACACAGGGGAAATGAATCAGCCCCAGCATTTT.

This clone has just one count. The chain uses TRBV10-3 and TRBJ1-2; 9 nucleotides match TRBD1. Looked up from germline, CDR1 is ENHRY and CDR2 is SYGVKD. This CDR3 is built from 15 residues. The junction had 4 bases not matched to a gene; V was cut back by 5 bases and J by 0 bases. DNA for the CDR3: TGTGCCATCAGTCCAACAGGGGGCCCTAACTATGGCTACACCTTC. Its protein product is CAISPTGGPNYGYTF.

The CDR3 reads CASRDPSRYYGYTF. The DNA of the CDR3 is TGTGCCAGCAGAGACCCGAGCCGCTACTATGGCTACACCTTC. V usage is TRBV2 and J usage is TRBJ1-2; D remains unclear. Per the germline V gene, CDR1 is SNHLY and CDR2 is FYNNEI. V was pared by 6 bases and J by 3 bases, with 14 bases between. CDR3 length: 14 residues.

This sequence joins TRBV5-1 and TRBJ2-1; 10 bases agree with TRBD2. Trimming took 0 bases from V and 2 from J; bases not matched to a gene: 14. Germline CDR1 SGHRS, CDR2 YFSETQ. The CDR3 covers 20 residues. In nucleotides, the CDR3 is TGCGCCAGCAGCTTGGCTAAGCAGGGCCCTAGCGGGAGAGCCTACAATGAGCAGTTCTTC. This translates into CASSLAKQGPSGRAYNEQFF.

The chain uses TRBV5-5 and TRBJ2-7, with D unresolved. Trimming left V 6 bases short and J 3 bases short, with 13 bases between. The germline CDR1 and CDR2 sequences are SGHKS and YYEKEE (reference sequence). The CDR3 contains 13 residues. In DNA, the CDR3 is TGTGCCAGCACCAAATACCAGGACTACGAGCAGTACTTC. It yields the protein CASTKYQDYEQYF.

V usage is TRBV5-1 and J usage is TRBJ2-5; a possible D gene is TRBD1 (6 bases). The ends were cut back, 6 bases at V and 2 bases at J, with 17 bases in the middle. The CDR3 spans 15 residues. Looked up from germline, CDR1 is SGHRS and CDR2 is YFSETQ. The CDR3 is CASKGKTGIQETQYF. The CDR3 DNA sequence: TGCGCCAGCAAGGGGAAGACAGGAATACAAGAGACCCAGTACTTC.

The chain joins TRBV7-8 to TRBJ1-2; 10 nucleotides align to TRBD1. The V gene end was trimmed by 5 bases and the J gene end by 1 base; junction bases not matched to a gene: 4. This CDR3 spans 15 amino acids. The germline gives CDR1 SGHVS, CDR2 FQNEAQ. CDR3 protein: CASSIGQGGNYGYTF. Written as DNA, the CDR3 is TGTGCCAGCAGCATAGGACAGGGGGGTAACTATGGCTACACCTTC.

The V and J genes are TRBV18 and TRBJ1-2; TRBD1 might be the D (5 bases). CDR3 size: 15 residues. Trimming took off 2 bases at V and 1 base at J, with 11 bases between the two ends. Germline CDR1 is KGHSH and CDR2 is LQKENI. CDR3 in amino acids: CASSPRDGHNYGYTF. The CDR3 nucleotides read TGTGCCAGCTCACCAAGGGACGGTCATAACTATGGCTACACCTTC.

The chain recombines TRBV18 with TRBJ1-1; D is ambiguous. Germline values: CDR1 KGHSH, CDR2 LQKENI. The CDR3 contains 13 residues. V lost 3 bases and J 4 bases, leaving 9 bases between the germline ends. The CDR3 bases are TGTGCCAGCTCACCGGACCAGCTCACTGAAGCTTTCTTT. This sequence encodes CASSPDQLTEAFF.

The genes are TRBV18 and TRBJ1-1; 9 nucleotides agree with TRBD1. Germline values: CDR1 KGHSH, CDR2 LQKENI. The trim removed 2 bases at V and 2 bases at J, leaving 9 bases unmatched. The CDR3 has 17 amino acids. CDR3 sequence (DNA): TGTGCCAGCTCACCAAGGGTAGGACAGGGGCAAAACACTGAAGCTTTCTTT. Translating it yields CASSPRVGQGQNTEAFF.

This clone occurred once. CDR3 sequence reads: CASSRTWDTHTGELFF. Written as DNA, the CDR3 is TGTGCCAGCAGTCGAACCTGGGACACCCACACCGGGGAGCTGTTTTTT. V and J are TRBV28 and TRBJ2-2, with D tentatively TRBD1 (6 bases). V was trimmed by 5 bases and J by 3 bases, leaving 16 bases between them. Germline V gene lookup returns CDR1 MDHEN and CDR2 SYDVKM. The CDR3 is made up of 16 amino acids.

The chain joins TRBV18 to TRBJ1-5, with 8 bases that match TRBD1. With 1 base clipped from V and 5 bases from J, the junction kept 7 bases outside the gene matches. This CDR3 has 16 amino acids. Looked up from germline, CDR1 is KGHSH and CDR2 is LQKENI. CDR3: CASSPLSGGVHQPQHF. Here the CDR3 DNA reads TGTGCCAGCTCACCACTTTCAGGGGGCGTGCATCAGCCCCAGCATTTT.

The chain joins TRBV6-6 to TRBJ2-5; weak D call: TRBD2 (6 bases). The CDR3 consists of 13 residues. V lost 0 bases and J lost 11, with 13 bases in between. CDR1 MNHNY and CDR2 SVGAGI come from the germline V gene (reference sequence). For the CDR3, the DNA is TGTGCCAGCAGTTACTCGAGTCAGGGAGGACAGTACTTC. Its translation: CASSYSSQGGQYF.

V gene TRBV5-1 combines with J gene TRBJ1-1; D remains unclear. Germline V gene data show CDR1 as SGHRS and CDR2 as YFSETQ. The CDR3 spans 15 residues. The ends were cut back, 2 bases at V and 3 bases at J, with 14 bases in the middle. CDR3 protein: CASSLPGIGDTEAFF. CDR3 sequence (DNA): TGCGCCAGCAGCTTACCCGGGATTGGTGACACTGAAGCTTTCTTT. The variable domain in full, with the rest retrieved from reference TRBV5-1 and TRBJ1-1, is KAGVTQTPRYLIKTRGQQVTLSCSPISGHRSVSWYQQTPGQGLQFLFEYFSETQRNKGNFPGRFSGRQFSNSRSEMNVSTLELGDSALYLCASSLPGIGDTEAFFGQGTRLTVV.

The chain uses TRBV7-2 and TRBJ2-5, with D maybe TRBD1 (5 bases). This CDR3 has 13 residues. Trimming pared 5 bases from V and 7 bases from J, leaving 14 bases between. Looked up from germline, CDR1 is SGHTA and CDR2 is FQGNSA. The CDR3, as DNA: TGTGCCAGCAGCGCCCAGGGTACGGGGACCCAGTACTTC. It specifies CASSAQGTGTQYF.

The chain uses TRBV2 and TRBJ2-7; D is unclear. CDR1 and CDR2 (germline): SNHLY, FYNNEI. The CDR3 is 15 residues long. V gave up 6 bases and J gave up 0 bases, with 15 bases separating them. The CDR3 region is CASSLYGRSSYEQYF. The DNA of the CDR3 is TGTGCCAGCAGCCTCTACGGCAGAAGCTCCTACGAGCAGTACTTC.

This sequence joins TRBV15 and TRBJ2-1; 7 bases are shared with TRBD2. Trimming took 5 bases from V and 12 from J; bases not matched to a gene: 13. Germline-derived CDR1 and CDR2 are LNHNV and YYDKDF (reference sequence). The CDR3 totals 14 residues. CDR3 in amino acids: CATSGRDYLRGQFF. CDR3 in DNA: TGTGCCACCAGCGGACGGGACTACTTACGTGGGCAGTTCTTC.

The chain recombines TRBV4-3 with TRBJ1-5; 8 positions match TRBD1. Germline lookup yields CDR1 LGHNA and CDR2 YSLEER. J lost 10 bases, V lost 0 bases, and 11 bases had no gene match. The CDR3 contains 16 residues. Here the CDR3 reads CASSQDAGGTGTPQHF. The CDR3 DNA follows: TGCGCCAGCAGCCAAGACGCCGGCGGGACAGGCACCCCCCAGCATTTT.

V is TRBV11-2 and J is TRBJ1-1; 8 bases align to TRBD1. V was pared by 4 bases and J by 1 base, with 5 bases of the junction left unmatched. CDR3 length equals 15 residues. CDR1 is SGHAT and CDR2 is FQNNGV in the germline V gene. The CDR3 coding sequence is TGTGCCAGCAGCTCCCGGACAGGGTCGAACACTGAAGCTTTCTTT. It translates to CASSSRTGSNTEAFF.